The present T cell receptor (beta chain) was sequenced within a study of shared clonotypes between healthy human individuals. Study-wide points: Against clonotypes common to all four donors, non-shared ones had lower generation probabilities. Even with large depth, rarefaction showed that sorted-subset sequencing was incomplete.

CD8 cells regarded as naive lacked CD45RO, were positively chosen for CCR7, and omitted terminally differentiated effector memory CD45RA+ cells. The repertoire was sequenced with immunoSEQ multiplex PCR; TCRdb's copy has only in-frame clones and lacks some. Here the sample spans approximately 740,000 clones, almost 95% being singletons. This CDR3 is built from 16 residues. With 3 bases clipped from V and 4 bases from J, the junction kept 8 bases outside the gene matches. The V gene's germline CDR1 is SGHNT and CDR2 YYREEE (reference sequence). Comment on this clone: Its antigen is not identified.

The V call is TRBV5-4, the J call TRBJ2-1; 9 nucleotides align to TRBD2. The receptor was isolated from a man between 25 and 39 years old in good health. The specimen sequenced was naive CD8+ T cells sorted from blood. CDR3 bases: TGTGCCAGCAGCTCGAATAGCGGGAGATTTTACAATGAGCAGTTCTTC. Translated: CASSSNSGRFYNEQFF.